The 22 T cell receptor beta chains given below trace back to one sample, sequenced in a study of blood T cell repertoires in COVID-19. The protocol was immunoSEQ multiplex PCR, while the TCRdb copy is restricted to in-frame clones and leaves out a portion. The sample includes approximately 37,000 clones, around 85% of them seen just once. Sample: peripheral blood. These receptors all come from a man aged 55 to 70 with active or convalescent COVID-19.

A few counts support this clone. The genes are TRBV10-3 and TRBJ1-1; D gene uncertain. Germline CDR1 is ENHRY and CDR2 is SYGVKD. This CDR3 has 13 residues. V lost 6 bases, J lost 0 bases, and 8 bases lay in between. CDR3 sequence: CAIRRDLNTEAFF. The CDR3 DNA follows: TGTGCCATCAGGAGGGATCTGAACACTGAAGCTTTCTTT.

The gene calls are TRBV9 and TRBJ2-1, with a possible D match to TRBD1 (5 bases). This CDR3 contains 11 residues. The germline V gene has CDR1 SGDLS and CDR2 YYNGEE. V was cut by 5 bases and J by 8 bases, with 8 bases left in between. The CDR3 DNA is TGTGCCAGCAGTCTAGGGGATGAGCAGTTCTTC. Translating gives CASSLGDEQFF.

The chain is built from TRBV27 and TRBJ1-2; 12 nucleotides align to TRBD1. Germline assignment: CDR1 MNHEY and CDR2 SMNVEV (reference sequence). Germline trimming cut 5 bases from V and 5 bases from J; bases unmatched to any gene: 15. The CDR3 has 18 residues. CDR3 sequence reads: CASSNFRDRGRFLYGYTF. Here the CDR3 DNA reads TGTGCCAGCAGTAACTTCCGGGACAGGGGGCGATTCCTTTATGGCTACACCTTC.

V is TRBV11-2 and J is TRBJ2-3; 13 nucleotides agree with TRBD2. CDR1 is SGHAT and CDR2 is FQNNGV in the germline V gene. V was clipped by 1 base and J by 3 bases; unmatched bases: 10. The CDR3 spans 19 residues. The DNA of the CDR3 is TGTGCCAGCAGCTTAGGGGTTGGACTAGCGGGGGTTAAGACAGATACGCAGTATTTT. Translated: CASSLGVGLAGVKTDTQYF.

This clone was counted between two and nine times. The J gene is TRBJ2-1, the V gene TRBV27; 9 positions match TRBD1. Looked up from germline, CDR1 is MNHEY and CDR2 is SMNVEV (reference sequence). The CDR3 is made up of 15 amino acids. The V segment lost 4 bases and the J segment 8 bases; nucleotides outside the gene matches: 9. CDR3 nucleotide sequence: TGTGCCAGCAGTTCCCGGGACAGGGAACGCGATGAGCAGTTCTTC. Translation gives CASSSRDRERDEQFF.

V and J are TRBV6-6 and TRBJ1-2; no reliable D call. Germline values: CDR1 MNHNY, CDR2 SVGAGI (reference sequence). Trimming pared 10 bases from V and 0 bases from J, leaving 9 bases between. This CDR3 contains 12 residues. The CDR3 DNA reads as TGTGCCACCAGAGGAGCTAACTATGGCTACACCTTC. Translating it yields CATRGANYGYTF.

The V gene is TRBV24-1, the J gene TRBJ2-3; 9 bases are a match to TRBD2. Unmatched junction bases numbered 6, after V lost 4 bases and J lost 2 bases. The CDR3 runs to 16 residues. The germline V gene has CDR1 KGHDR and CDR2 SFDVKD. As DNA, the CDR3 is TGTGCCACCAGTGACCCCACTAGCGGGCTCACAGATACGCAGTATTTT. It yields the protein CATSDPTSGLTDTQYF.

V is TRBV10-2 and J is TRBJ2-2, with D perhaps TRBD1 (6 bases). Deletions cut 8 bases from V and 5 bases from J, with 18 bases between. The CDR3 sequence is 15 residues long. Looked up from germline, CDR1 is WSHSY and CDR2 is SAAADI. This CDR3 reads CASWERQGLTGELFF. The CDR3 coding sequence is TGCGCCAGCTGGGAGCGGCAGGGGCTAACCGGGGAGCTGTTTTTT.

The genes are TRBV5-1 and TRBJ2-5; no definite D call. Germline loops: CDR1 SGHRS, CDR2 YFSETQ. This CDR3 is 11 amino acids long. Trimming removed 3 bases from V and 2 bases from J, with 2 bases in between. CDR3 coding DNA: TGCGCCAGCAGCTCACAAGAGACCCAGTACTTC. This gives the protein CASSSQETQYF.

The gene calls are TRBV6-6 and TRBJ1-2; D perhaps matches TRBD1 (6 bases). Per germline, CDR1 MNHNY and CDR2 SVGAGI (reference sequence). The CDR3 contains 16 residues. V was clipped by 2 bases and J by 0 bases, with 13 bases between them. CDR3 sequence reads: CASSYAGGPTNYGYTF. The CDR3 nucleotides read TGTGCCAGCAGTTACGCCGGGGGGCCCACTAACTATGGCTACACCTTC.

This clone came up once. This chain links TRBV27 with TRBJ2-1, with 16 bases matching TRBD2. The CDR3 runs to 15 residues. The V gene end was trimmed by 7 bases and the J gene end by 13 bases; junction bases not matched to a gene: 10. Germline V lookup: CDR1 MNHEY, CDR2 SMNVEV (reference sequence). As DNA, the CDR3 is TGTGCCAGCACCCCGGGGACTAGCGGGAGGGCCGGACAGTTCTTC. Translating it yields CASTPGTSGRAGQFF.

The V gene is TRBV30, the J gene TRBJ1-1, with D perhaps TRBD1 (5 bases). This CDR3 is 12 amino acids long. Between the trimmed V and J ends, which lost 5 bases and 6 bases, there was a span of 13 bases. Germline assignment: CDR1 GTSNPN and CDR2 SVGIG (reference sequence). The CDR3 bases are TGTGCCTGGCGGGGGTATTCCGCTGAAGCTTTCTTT. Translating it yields CAWRGYSAEAFF.

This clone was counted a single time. DNA of the CDR3: TGTGCCAGTAGCAGACTAGACCCTGGTAATGAGCAGTTCTTC. Encoded protein: CASSRLDPGNEQFF. The chain combines TRBV19 with TRBJ2-1; a possible D gene is TRBD2 (6 bases). The germline CDR1 and CDR2 sequences are LNHDA and SQIVND (reference sequence). The CDR3 has 14 amino acids. The V gene lost 6 bases and the J gene lost 7 bases, with 16 bases spanning the gap.

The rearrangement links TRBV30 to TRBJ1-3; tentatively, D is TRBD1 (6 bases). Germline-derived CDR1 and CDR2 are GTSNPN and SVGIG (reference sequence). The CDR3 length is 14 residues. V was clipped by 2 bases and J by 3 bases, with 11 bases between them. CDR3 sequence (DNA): TGTGCCTGGAGTACAGGGATGAGTGGAAACACCATATATTTT. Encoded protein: CAWSTGMSGNTIYF.

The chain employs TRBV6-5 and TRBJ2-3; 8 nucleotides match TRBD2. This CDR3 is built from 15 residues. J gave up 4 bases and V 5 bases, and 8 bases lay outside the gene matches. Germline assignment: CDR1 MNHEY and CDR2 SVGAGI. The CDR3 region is CASSQTGTRADTQYF. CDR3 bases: TGTGCCAGCAGTCAGACCGGGACTAGAGCAGATACGCAGTATTTT.

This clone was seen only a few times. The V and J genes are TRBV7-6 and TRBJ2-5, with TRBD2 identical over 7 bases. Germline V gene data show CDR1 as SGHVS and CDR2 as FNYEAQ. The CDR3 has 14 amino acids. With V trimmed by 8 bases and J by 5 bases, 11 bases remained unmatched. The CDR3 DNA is TGTGCCAGCTCGTTGGGGGGGGTGACGGAGACCCAGTACTTC. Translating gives CASSLGGVTETQYF.

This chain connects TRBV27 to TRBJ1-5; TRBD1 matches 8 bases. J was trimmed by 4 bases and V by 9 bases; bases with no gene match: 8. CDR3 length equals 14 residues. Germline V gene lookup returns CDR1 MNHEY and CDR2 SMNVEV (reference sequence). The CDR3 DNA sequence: TGTGCCAGACGGACGCAGGGGGCGAATCAGCCCCAGCATTTT. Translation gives CARRTQGANQPQHF.

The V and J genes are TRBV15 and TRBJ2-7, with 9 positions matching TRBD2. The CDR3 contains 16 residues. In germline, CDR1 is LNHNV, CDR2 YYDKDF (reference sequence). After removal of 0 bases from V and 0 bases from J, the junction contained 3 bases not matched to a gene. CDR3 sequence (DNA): TGTGCCACCAGCAGAGATCGTAGCGGGGGCTCCTACGAGCAGTACGTC. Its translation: CATSRDRSGGSYEQYV.

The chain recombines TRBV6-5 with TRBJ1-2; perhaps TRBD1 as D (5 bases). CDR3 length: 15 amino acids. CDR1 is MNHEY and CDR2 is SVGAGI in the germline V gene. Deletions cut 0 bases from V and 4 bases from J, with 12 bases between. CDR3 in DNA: TGTGCCAGCAGTTACTCAGTTAAGGGGCCCTATGGCTACACCTTC. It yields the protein CASSYSVKGPYGYTF.

DNA of the CDR3: TGTGCCAGCAGCCCGGGACAGGGGCATGAAAAACTGTTTTTT. Translation: CASSPGQGHEKLFF. This chain connects TRBV7-9 to TRBJ1-4, with 10 bases aligning to TRBD1. CDR1 is SEHNR, CDR2 FQNEAQ, per germline (reference sequence). Trimming at V came to 5 bases and at J to 6 bases, leaving 3 bases not matched to a gene. The CDR3 loop spans 14 amino acids.

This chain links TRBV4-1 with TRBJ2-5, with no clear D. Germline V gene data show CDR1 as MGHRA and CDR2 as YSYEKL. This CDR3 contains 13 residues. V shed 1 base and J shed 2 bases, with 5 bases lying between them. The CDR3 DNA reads TGCGCCAGCAGCCAAGCACGGCAAGAGACCCAGTACTTC. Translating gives CASSQARQETQYF.

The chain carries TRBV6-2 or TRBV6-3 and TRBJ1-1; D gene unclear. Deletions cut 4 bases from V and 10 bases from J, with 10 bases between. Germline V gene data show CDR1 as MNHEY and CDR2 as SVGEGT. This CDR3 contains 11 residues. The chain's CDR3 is CASSSGSGAFF. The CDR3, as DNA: TGTGCCAGCAGTTCGGGGTCAGGAGCTTTCTTT.